Listed below are T cell receptor beta chains from one sample, sequenced in a study of T-cell reconstitution after alpha-beta-depleted transplantation in children. In TCRdb, the PCR reads were re-called with MiXCR into one record per CDR3 protein. The sample gives some 200,000 distinct CDR3 sequences, 13% to 15% of which show up once; roughly 13% is in the top ten. The sequences come from PBMCs from the stem cell graft donor, collected from the stem cell graft. The receptors come from a human donor who donated a stem cell graft to a child with acute lymphoblastic leukemia. Both conserved end residues are part of each CDR3. D genes are given only for firm matches. Clone size, where shown, is once, few, many, or a class for clones that have expanded.

length	D	V	J	size	CDR3	DNA
14	.	TRBV11-3	TRBJ2-1	many	CASSLTTPYNEQFF	TGTGCCAGCAGCCTAACCACACCCTACAATGAGCAGTTCTTC
18	.	TRBV7-8	TRBJ1-1	many	CASSLAVGQGPWGTEAFF	TGTGCCAGCAGCTTAGCAGTCGGCCAGGGGCCATGGGGCACTGAAGCTTTCTTT
15	.	TRBV4-2	TRBJ2-5	.	CASSQDSAGQETQYF	TGTGCCAGCAGCCAAGATTCCGCAGGCCAAGAGACCCAGTACTTC
14	TRBD2	TRBV29-1	TRBJ2-1	many	CSVESGTHYNEQFF	TGCAGCGTTGAAAGCGGGACTCACTACAATGAGCAGTTCTTC
15	TRBD2	TRBV28	TRBJ2-7	.	CASSSTSGRAYEQYF	TGTGCCAGCAGTTCCACTAGCGGGAGGGCCTACGAGCAGTACTTC
14	TRBD2	TRBV20-1	TRBJ2-1	.	CSARRPSGSNEQFF	TGCAGTGCTAGACGGCCTAGCGGGAGCAATGAGCAGTTCTTC
10	.	TRBV30	TRBJ2-3	once	CALSRDTQYF	TGTGCCCTGTCCAGAGATACGCAGTATTTT
15	TRBD2	TRBV12-3/TRBV12-4	TRBJ2-1	few	CASSYSGSSYNEQFF	TGTGCCAGCAGTTATAGCGGGAGCTCCTACAATGAGCAGTTCTTC
14	TRBD1	TRBV6-5	TRBJ1-1	many	CASSPDRDGTEAFF	TGTGCCAGCAGTCCAGACAGGGACGGCACTGAAGCTTTCTTT
14	.	TRBV20-1	TRBJ2-1	few	CSARVVESYNEQFF	TGCAGTGCTAGAGTGGTGGAGTCCTACAATGAGCAGTTCTTC
14	.	TRBV20-1	TRBJ2-1	many	CSADSFSSYNEQFF	TGCAGTGCTGATAGCTTTAGCTCCTACAATGAGCAGTTCTTC
13	.	TRBV5-1	TRBJ2-1	many	CASRPGANNEQFF	TGCGCCAGCAGGCCAGGTGCGAACAATGAGCAGTTCTTC
13	.	TRBV20-1	TRBJ1-2	few	CSARDPYNYGYTF	TGCAGTGCTAGAGATCCGTATAACTATGGCTACACCTTC
12	.	TRBV6-5	TRBJ2-1	many	CASRPSASEQFF	TGTGCCAGCAGACCCTCAGCTTCCGAGCAGTTCTTC
14	TRBD2	TRBV20-1	TRBJ2-1	few	CSGKREGSYNEQFF	TGCAGTGGCAAGCGGGAGGGGTCCTACAATGAGCAGTTCTTC
17	TRBD2	TRBV15	TRBJ2-7	many	CATSRDPSGSAPYEQYF	TGTGCCACCAGCAGAGATCCGAGCGGGAGTGCCCCCTACGAGCAGTACTTC
14	.	TRBV5-1	TRBJ1-1	many	CASSFGPSRPEAFF	TGCGCCAGCAGCTTTGGCCCCTCTCGCCCTGAAGCTTTCTTT
14	TRBD2	TRBV12-3/TRBV12-4	TRBJ2-1	many	CASRVSGRASEQFF	TGTGCCAGCAGGGTTAGCGGGAGGGCCTCTGAGCAGTTCTTC
13	.	TRBV19	TRBJ2-7	many	CASSRTGSDEQYF	TGTGCCAGTAGTCGTACAGGGTCGGACGAGCAGTACTTC
15	.	TRBV20-1	TRBJ1-4	many	CSAKGTESFNEKLFF	TGCAGTGCTAAGGGGACGGAGTCCTTTAATGAAAAACTGTTTTTT
15	TRBD2	TRBV3-1	TRBJ2-2	few	CASSQDSGRRRELFF	TGTGCCAGCAGCCAAGATAGCGGGAGACGACGGGAGCTGTTTTTT
10	.	TRBV29-1	TRBJ2-5	few	CSVLTETQYF	TGCAGCGTTCTTACAGAGACCCAGTACTTC
14	.	TRBV6-1	TRBJ2-3	many	CASSGYEATDTQYF	TGTGCCAGCAGTGGGTACGAGGCCACAGATACGCAGTATTTT
15	.	TRBV5-1	TRBJ1-1	many	CASSQLQSSGAEAFF	TGCGCCAGCAGCCAGCTACAGTCCTCGGGGGCTGAAGCTTTCTTT
14	.	TRBV20-1	TRBJ1-1	few	CSARVGGRRGEAFF	TGCAGTGCTAGAGTGGGGGGTCGGAGAGGTGAAGCTTTCTTT
14	.	TRBV25-1	TRBJ2-7	few	CASSGQGGLIEQYF	TGTGCCAGCAGTGGCCAAGGGGGTTTGATCGAGCAGTACTTC
14	.	TRBV5-3	TRBJ2-1	.	CARSPGSGGNEQFF	TGTGCCAGGAGCCCGGGGTCCGGAGGAAATGAGCAGTTCTTC
17	TRBD1	TRBV10-3	TRBJ1-1	many	CAISESSGQALTLKAFF	TGTGCCATCAGTGAGTCGTCGGGACAGGCCCTGACTCTGAAAGCTTTCTTT
15	TRBD2	TRBV29-1	TRBJ2-5	many	CSVEYGGRWTKTQYF	TGCAGCGTTGAATATGGCGGGAGGTGGACCAAGACCCAGTACTTC
16	TRBD2	TRBV7-2	TRBJ2-1	many	CASSLGAGLAGNEQFF	TGTGCCAGCAGCTTAGGGGCGGGACTAGCGGGCAATGAGCAGTTCTTC
15	TRBD2	TRBV12-3/TRBV12-4	TRBJ2-3	.	CASSLALAGSDTQYF	TGTGCCAGCAGTTTAGCGCTAGCGGGCTCAGATACGCAGTATTTT
13	TRBD1	TRBV29-1	TRBJ1-1	many	CSVTGQPNTEAFF	TGCAGCGTTACGGGACAGCCGAACACTGAAGCTTTCTTT
16	.	TRBV5-5	TRBJ2-7	many	CASSTTEWTGTYEQYF	TGTGCCAGCAGCACTACCGAGTGGACGGGAACCTACGAGCAGTACTTC
15	.	TRBV6-5	TRBJ2-7	many	CASSYSASDGMGKYF	TGTGCCAGCAGTTACTCGGCTAGCGATGGAATGGGGAAGTACTTC
15	.	TRBV20-1	TRBJ1-1	many	CSAPRRAYLNTEAFF	TGCAGTGCTCCTCGCAGGGCGTACCTGAACACTGAAGCTTTCTTT
15	.	TRBV12-3/TRBV12-4	TRBJ2-1	many	CASSLASAFYNEQFF	TGTGCCAGCAGTTTAGCCAGTGCCTTCTACAATGAGCAGTTCTTC
13	.	TRBV20-1	TRBJ2-5	many	CSARVGLQETQYF	TGCAGTGCTAGAGTAGGACTACAAGAGACCCAGTACTTC
15	TRBD2	TRBV5-1	TRBJ2-1	many	CASRILADSYNEQFF	TGCGCCAGCCGTATCCTAGCGGACTCCTACAATGAGCAGTTCTTC
15	.	TRBV20-1	TRBJ2-2	many	CSASPRPDEDGELFF	TGCAGTGCTAGTCCTAGGCCCGACGAGGACGGGGAGCTGTTTTTT
15	.	TRBV5-4	TRBJ2-3	.	CASSLWTVFTDTQYF	TGTGCCAGCAGCTTATGGACGGTATTCACAGATACGCAGTATTTT
15	.	TRBV27	TRBJ1-1	.	CASSSVRSWGTEAFF	TGTGCCAGCAGTTCTGTCCGCAGCTGGGGGACGGAAGCTTTCTTT